This is a list of T cell receptor beta chains from one sample in a study of blood T cell repertoires in COVID-19. TCRdb keeps only in-frame clones here, not all; method: immunoSEQ multiplex PCR. In the table there are about 240,000 clones, approximately 83% of which are singletons. The sample taken for sequencing was PBMCs or T cells enriched from blood (not recorded which). The receptors come from a woman in her forties with acute COVID-19. The CDR3 runs from the conserved cysteine through the conserved F or W. The D gene is left open where the match is weak. Clone sizes are given selectively: once, few, many, or a class where the clone is expanded.

size: -
V: TRBV27
J: TRBJ2-7
D: TRBD2
DNA: TGTGCCAGCAGACTAGCGGGATTCTACGAGCAGTACTTC
CDR3: CASRLAGFYEQYF

size: -
V: TRBV7-2
J: TRBJ2-7
D: TRBD1
DNA: TGTGCCAGCAGCGTCCGGGACAGTTACGAGCAGTACTTC
CDR3: CASSVRDSYEQYF

size: -
V: TRBV18
J: TRBJ2-1
D: TRBD2
DNA: TGTGCCAGCTCACCAGGACTAGCGGAGATCAATGAGCAGTTCTTC
CDR3: CASSPGLAEINEQFF

size: -
V: TRBV15
J: TRBJ1-1
D: -
DNA: TGTGCCACCAGCAGAGGCAGGGGAGACACTGAAGCTTTCTTT
CDR3: CATSRGRGDTEAFF

size: -
V: TRBV6-5
J: TRBJ2-1
D: TRBD1
DNA: TGTGCCAGCAGTTACTCGATTGGGCCAGGGGGAAATGAGCAGTTCTTC
CDR3: CASSYSIGPGGNEQFF

size: few
V: TRBV4-1
J: TRBJ1-1
D: -
DNA: TGCGCCAGCCGCGCCCCAGGGGCGGGCACTGAAGCTTTCTTT
CDR3: CASRAPGAGTEAFF

size: -
V: TRBV30
J: TRBJ1-5
D: -
DNA: TGTGCCTGGAGTCAAGGGGCTGGTGATCAGCCCCAGCATTTT
CDR3: CAWSQGAGDQPQHF

size: -
V: TRBV18
J: TRBJ1-2
D: TRBD1
DNA: TGTGCCAGCTCATCCCAGGGGGTCTATGGCTACACCTTC
CDR3: CASSSQGVYGYTF

size: -
V: TRBV2
J: TRBJ1-1
D: -
DNA: TGTGCCAGCACCCCCGTAGACAAATCTGAAGCTTTCTTT
CDR3: CASTPVDKSEAFF

size: -
V: TRBV12-5
J: TRBJ2-7
D: -
DNA: TGTGCTAGTGGTTTGGCCATCTACGAGCAGTACTTC
CDR3: CASGLAIYEQYF

size: -
V: TRBV20-1
J: TRBJ2-1
D: -
DNA: TGCAGTGCTAGTCCGGGACTAGGGGGCTATGAGCAGTTCTTC
CDR3: CSASPGLGGYEQFF

size: -
V: TRBV24-1
J: TRBJ2-7
D: -
DNA: TGTGCCACCAGTGATTCAGGCAGCTCCTACGAGCAGTACTTC
CDR3: CATSDSGSSYEQYF

size: -
V: TRBV3-1/TRBV3-2
J: TRBJ1-1
D: TRBD1
DNA: TGTGCCAGCAGCCACGTAACAGGGGGCACTGAAGCTTTCTTT
CDR3: CASSHVTGGTEAFF

size: -
V: TRBV7-9
J: TRBJ2-2
D: -
DNA: TGTGCCAGCCTTAGGCAGGGGGGAAACACCGGGGAGCTGTTTTTT
CDR3: CASLRQGGNTGELFF

size: -
V: TRBV7-9
J: TRBJ1-2
D: TRBD1
DNA: TGTGCCGGATCCGGGACAGGGGGCCTAGGAGGCTACACCTTC
CDR3: CAGSGTGGLGGYTF

size: -
V: TRBV3-1/TRBV3-2
J: TRBJ2-7
D: TRBD2
DNA: TGTGCCAGCAGCCTCAGACGAGCTAGCGGATCCTACGAGCAGTACTTC
CDR3: CASSLRRASGSYEQYF

size: -
V: TRBV29-1
J: TRBJ2-5
D: -
DNA: TGCAGCGTTGAGGCAAACGAAGAGACCCAGTACTTC
CDR3: CSVEANEETQYF

size: once
V: TRBV5-1
J: TRBJ2-5
D: -
DNA: TGCGCCAGCAGCTTGGGACAAGGGGGTCTCTTGGAGACCCAGTACTTC
CDR3: CASSLGQGGLLETQYF

size: -
V: TRBV6-4
J: TRBJ2-3
D: -
DNA: TGTGCCAGCAGTGACGGGAGCACCGGGACAGATACGCAGTATTTT
CDR3: CASSDGSTGTDTQYF

size: -
V: TRBV19
J: TRBJ2-2
D: TRBD2
DNA: TGTGCCAGTAGCCCTCTAGCGGGAGGGACCGGGGAGCTGTTTTTT
CDR3: CASSPLAGGTGELFF

size: -
V: TRBV6-5
J: TRBJ1-4
D: TRBD1
DNA: TGTGCCAGTACAACGGGACAGGGGTTTGAAAAACTGTTTTTT
CDR3: CASTTGQGFEKLFF

size: -
V: TRBV18
J: TRBJ2-2
D: -
DNA: TGTGCCAGCTCACCCCCTAGCAACACCGGGGAGCTGTTTTTT
CDR3: CASSPPSNTGELFF

size: -
V: TRBV3-1/TRBV3-2
J: TRBJ1-3
D: TRBD1
DNA: TGTGCCAGCAGCCAAGAACGTACAGGGGCAGGTGGAAACACCATATATTTT
CDR3: CASSQERTGAGGNTIYF

size: -
V: TRBV2
J: TRBJ2-7
D: -
DNA: TGTGCCAGCAGTGGTGGGACTGTCACCTACGAGCAGTACTTC
CDR3: CASSGGTVTYEQYF

size: -
V: TRBV19
J: TRBJ2-3
D: TRBD2
DNA: TGTGCCAGTAGTATAGATTTAAGTCGGCGGGAGGGGGATGGAGATACGCAGTATTTT
CDR3: CASSIDLSRREGDGDTQYF

size: -
V: TRBV5-4
J: TRBJ2-3
D: TRBD2
DNA: TGTGCCAGCAGCGGGGCATCTCCTAGCGGGAGCACAGATACGCAGTATTTT
CDR3: CASSGASPSGSTDTQYF

size: -
V: TRBV29-1
J: TRBJ2-3
D: -
DNA: TGCAGCCCGCTTGGAGGACCTAGCACAGATACGCAGTATTTT
CDR3: CSPLGGPSTDTQYF

size: few
V: TRBV19
J: TRBJ2-7
D: TRBD1
DNA: TGTGCCAGTAGTATAGTTCCGGGACAGGGTCTTTACGAGCAGTACTTC
CDR3: CASSIVPGQGLYEQYF

size: -
V: TRBV7-2
J: TRBJ1-1
D: -
DNA: TGTGCCAGCAGCTCTAGACAGCTTGAAGCTTTCTTT
CDR3: CASSSRQLEAFF

size: -
V: TRBV24-1
J: TRBJ2-1
D: TRBD1
DNA: TGTGCCACCAGTGATTTCCAGACAGGGGACTACAATGAGCAGTTCTTC
CDR3: CATSDFQTGDYNEQFF

size: -
V: TRBV24-1
J: TRBJ2-1
D: TRBD1
DNA: TGTGCCACCAGTGAACCGGGACAGGGATCAAGCTCCTACAATGAGCAGTTCTTC
CDR3: CATSEPGQGSSSYNEQFF

size: -
V: TRBV5-8
J: TRBJ1-4
D: -
DNA: TGTGCCAGCAGCCACCATCGGAGGGGCCCCGGGGAAAAACTGTTTTTT
CDR3: CASSHHRRGPGEKLFF

size: -
V: TRBV19
J: TRBJ1-1
D: -
DNA: TGTGCCAGTAGTACTCACAGCGGCACTGAAGCTTTCTTT
CDR3: CASSTHSGTEAFF

size: -
V: TRBV5-1
J: TRBJ2-3
D: TRBD1
DNA: TGCGCCAGCAGCTTGGAGGGGACAGGGGAGGTAGATACGCAGTATTTT
CDR3: CASSLEGTGEVDTQYF

size: -
V: TRBV29-1
J: TRBJ2-7
D: -
DNA: TGCAGCGTTGCCGGCTCCTACGAGCAGTACTTC
CDR3: CSVAGSYEQYF

size: -
V: TRBV7-3
J: TRBJ2-2
D: TRBD2
DNA: TGTGCCAGCAGCTTATTGGCGGGAGGGTACGGGGAGCTGTTTTTT
CDR3: CASSLLAGGYGELFF

size: -
V: TRBV19
J: TRBJ1-6
D: -
DNA: TGTGCCAGTAGTACTCTGGACAGTTTTTCACCCCTCCACTTT
CDR3: CASSTLDSFSPLHF

size: -
V: TRBV25-1
J: TRBJ1-6
D: -
DNA: TGTGCCAGCAGTGAATCTCGGAATTCACCCCTCCACTTT
CDR3: CASSESRNSPLHF

size: -
V: TRBV5-1
J: TRBJ2-7
D: TRBD1
DNA: TGCGCCAGCAGCACCGGGACAGGGGTGTACGAGCAGTACTTC
CDR3: CASSTGTGVYEQYF

size: -
V: TRBV5-5
J: TRBJ2-2
D: -
DNA: TGTGCCAGCAGCCCCTCCCTCGGGGACACCGGGGAGCTGTTTTTT
CDR3: CASSPSLGDTGELFF